This T cell receptor beta chain stems from a study of cytomegalovirus exposure and HLA in healthy donors. Regarding the study as a whole: The authors assumed roughly uniform sequencing depth across donors for presence/absence analyses.

With regard to this clone: Its antigen is not identified.

Germline CDR1 and CDR2: SNHLY and FYNNEI. With V trimmed by 6 bases and J by 4 bases, 17 bases remained unmatched. The CDR3 has 18 residues. The PCR used 60 Vbeta and 13 Jbeta primers. In the source study's methods: An analysis that came later counted roughly 80 million unique TCR beta chains, around 10 million shared. Some clones are missing from TCRdb's copy, which holds only in-frame ones; the method was immunoSEQ multiplex PCR. The V and J calls and the clone size are those of that table, but D and trimming were determined from the DNA. This repertoire shows 210,000 or so clones, 70% to 85% found once; its top ten account for roughly 2.6%.

The chain joins TRBV2 to TRBJ2-1; 8 bases line up with TRBD2. The origin of this receptor is a woman between 55 and 75 years old in good health and CMV-seropositive. Sequencing was carried out using PBMCs. The CDR3 protein is CASRKRVLRASGYNEQFF. CDR3 sequence (DNA): TGTGCCAGCAGGAAGAGGGTGCTAAGGGCTAGCGGGTACAATGAGCAGTTCTTC.